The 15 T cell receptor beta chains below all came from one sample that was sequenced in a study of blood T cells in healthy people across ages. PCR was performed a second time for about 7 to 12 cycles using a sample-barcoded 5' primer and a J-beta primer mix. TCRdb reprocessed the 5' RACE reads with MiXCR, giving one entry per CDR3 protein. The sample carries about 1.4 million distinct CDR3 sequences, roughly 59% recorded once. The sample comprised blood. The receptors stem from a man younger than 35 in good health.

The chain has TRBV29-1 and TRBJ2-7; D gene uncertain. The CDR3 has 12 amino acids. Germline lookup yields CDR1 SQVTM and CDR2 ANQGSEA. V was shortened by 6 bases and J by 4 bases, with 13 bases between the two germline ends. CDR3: CSVRRPDYEQYF. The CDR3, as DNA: TGCAGCGTCCGTAGACCAGATTACGAGCAGTACTTC.

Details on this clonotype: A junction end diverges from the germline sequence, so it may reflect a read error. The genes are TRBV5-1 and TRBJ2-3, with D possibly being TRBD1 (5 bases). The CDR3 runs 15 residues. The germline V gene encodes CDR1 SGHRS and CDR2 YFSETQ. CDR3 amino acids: CACSLKQVRTDTQYF. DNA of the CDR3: TGCGCCTGCAGCTTGAAACAGGTCCGCACAGATACGCAGTATTTT.

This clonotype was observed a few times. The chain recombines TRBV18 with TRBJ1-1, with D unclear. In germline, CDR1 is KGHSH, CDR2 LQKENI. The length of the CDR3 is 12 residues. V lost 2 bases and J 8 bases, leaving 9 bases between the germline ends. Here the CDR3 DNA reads TGTGCCAGCTCACCAATGGGGAGCGAAGCTTTCTTT. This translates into CASSPMGSEAFF.

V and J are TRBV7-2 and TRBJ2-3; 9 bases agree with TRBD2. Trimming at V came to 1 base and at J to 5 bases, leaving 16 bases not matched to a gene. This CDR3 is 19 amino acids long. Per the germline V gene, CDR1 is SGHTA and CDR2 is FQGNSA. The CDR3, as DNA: TGTGCCAGCAGCTTAGGGGCGCTTTACGCGGGAGGGCCCGGAGATACGCAGTATTTT. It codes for CASSLGALYAGGPGDTQYF.

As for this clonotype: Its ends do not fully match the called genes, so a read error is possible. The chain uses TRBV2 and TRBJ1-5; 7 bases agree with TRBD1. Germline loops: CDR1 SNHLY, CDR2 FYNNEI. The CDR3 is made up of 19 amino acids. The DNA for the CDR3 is TGTGCCAGCAGTGATCCCCGTTCCGGGACAGTGAGAGGGTATCAGCCTCAGCATTTT. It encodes CASSDPRSGTVRGYQPQHF.

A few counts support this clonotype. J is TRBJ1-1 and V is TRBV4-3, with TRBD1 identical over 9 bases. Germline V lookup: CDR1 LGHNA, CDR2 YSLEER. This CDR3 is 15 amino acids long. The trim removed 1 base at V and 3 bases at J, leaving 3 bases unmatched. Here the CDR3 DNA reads TGCGCCAGCAGCCAAGTCTGGACAGGGGACACTGAAGCTTTCTTT. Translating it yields CASSQVWTGDTEAFF.

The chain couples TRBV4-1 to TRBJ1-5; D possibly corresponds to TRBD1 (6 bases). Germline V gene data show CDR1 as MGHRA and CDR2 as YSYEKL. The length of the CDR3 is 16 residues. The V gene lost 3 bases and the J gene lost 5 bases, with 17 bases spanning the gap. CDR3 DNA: TGCGCCAGCAGCCAGCCAGATACAGGGCCATATCAGCCCCAGCATTTT. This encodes CASSQPDTGPYQPQHF.

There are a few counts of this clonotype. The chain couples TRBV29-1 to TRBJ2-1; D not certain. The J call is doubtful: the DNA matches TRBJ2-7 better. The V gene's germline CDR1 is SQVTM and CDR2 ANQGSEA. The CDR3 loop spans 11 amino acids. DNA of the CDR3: TGCAGCGTTGGCGCCCAACACGAGCAGTACTTC. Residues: CSVGAQHEQYF.

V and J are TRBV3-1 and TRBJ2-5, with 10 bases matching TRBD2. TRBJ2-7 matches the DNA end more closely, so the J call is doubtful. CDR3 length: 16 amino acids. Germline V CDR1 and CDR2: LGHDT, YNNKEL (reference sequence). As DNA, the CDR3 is TGTGCCAGCAGCCAGTCGGCTAGCGGGAGATTCTACGAGCAGTACTTC. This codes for CASSQSASGRFYEQYF.

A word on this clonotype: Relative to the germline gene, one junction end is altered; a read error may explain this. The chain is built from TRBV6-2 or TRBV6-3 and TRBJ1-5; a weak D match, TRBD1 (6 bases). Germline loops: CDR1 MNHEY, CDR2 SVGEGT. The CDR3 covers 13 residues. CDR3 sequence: CVSSGGYNQPQHF. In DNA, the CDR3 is TGTGTCAGCTCTGGGGGCTACAATCAGCCCCAGCATTTT.

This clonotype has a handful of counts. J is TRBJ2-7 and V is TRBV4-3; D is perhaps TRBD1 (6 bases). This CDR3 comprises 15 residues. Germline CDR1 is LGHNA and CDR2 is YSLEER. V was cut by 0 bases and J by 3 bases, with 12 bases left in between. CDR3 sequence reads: CASSQDRTAVYEQYF. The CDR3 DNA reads TGCGCCAGCAGCCAAGACCGGACAGCCGTCTACGAGCAGTACTTC.

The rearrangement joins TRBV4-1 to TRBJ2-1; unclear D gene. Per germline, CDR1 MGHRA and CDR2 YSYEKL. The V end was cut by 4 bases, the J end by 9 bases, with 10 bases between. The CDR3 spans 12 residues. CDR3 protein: CASSPVMGEQFF. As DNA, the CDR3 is TGCGCCAGCAGCCCCGTTATGGGTGAGCAGTTCTTC.

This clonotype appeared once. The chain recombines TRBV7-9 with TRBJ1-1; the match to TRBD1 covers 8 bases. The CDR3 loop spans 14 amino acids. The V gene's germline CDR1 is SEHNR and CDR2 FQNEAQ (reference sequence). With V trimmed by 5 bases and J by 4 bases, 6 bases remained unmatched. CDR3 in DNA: TGTGCCAGCAGCACGCAGGGGGCCGGCACTGAAGCTTTCTTT. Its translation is CASSTQGAGTEAFF.

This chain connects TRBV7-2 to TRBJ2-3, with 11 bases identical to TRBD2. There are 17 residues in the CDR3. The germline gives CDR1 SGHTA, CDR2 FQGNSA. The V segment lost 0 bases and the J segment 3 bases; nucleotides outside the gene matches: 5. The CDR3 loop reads CASSLASGGDGTDTQYF. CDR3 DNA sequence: TGTGCCAGCAGCTTAGCTAGCGGGGGGGATGGGACAGATACGCAGTATTTT. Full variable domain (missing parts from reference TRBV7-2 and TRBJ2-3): GAGVSQSPSNKVTEKGKDVELRCDPISGHTALYWYRQSLGQGLEFLIYFQGNSAPDKSGLPSDRFSAERTGGSVSTLTIQRTQQEDSAVYLCASSLASGGDGTDTQYFGPGTRLTVL.

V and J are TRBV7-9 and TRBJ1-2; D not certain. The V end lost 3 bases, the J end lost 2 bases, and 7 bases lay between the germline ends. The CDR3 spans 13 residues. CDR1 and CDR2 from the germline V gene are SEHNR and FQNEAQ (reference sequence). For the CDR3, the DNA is TGTGCCAGCAGCTTCGTCGGAAACTATGGCTACACCTTC. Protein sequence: CASSFVGNYGYTF.